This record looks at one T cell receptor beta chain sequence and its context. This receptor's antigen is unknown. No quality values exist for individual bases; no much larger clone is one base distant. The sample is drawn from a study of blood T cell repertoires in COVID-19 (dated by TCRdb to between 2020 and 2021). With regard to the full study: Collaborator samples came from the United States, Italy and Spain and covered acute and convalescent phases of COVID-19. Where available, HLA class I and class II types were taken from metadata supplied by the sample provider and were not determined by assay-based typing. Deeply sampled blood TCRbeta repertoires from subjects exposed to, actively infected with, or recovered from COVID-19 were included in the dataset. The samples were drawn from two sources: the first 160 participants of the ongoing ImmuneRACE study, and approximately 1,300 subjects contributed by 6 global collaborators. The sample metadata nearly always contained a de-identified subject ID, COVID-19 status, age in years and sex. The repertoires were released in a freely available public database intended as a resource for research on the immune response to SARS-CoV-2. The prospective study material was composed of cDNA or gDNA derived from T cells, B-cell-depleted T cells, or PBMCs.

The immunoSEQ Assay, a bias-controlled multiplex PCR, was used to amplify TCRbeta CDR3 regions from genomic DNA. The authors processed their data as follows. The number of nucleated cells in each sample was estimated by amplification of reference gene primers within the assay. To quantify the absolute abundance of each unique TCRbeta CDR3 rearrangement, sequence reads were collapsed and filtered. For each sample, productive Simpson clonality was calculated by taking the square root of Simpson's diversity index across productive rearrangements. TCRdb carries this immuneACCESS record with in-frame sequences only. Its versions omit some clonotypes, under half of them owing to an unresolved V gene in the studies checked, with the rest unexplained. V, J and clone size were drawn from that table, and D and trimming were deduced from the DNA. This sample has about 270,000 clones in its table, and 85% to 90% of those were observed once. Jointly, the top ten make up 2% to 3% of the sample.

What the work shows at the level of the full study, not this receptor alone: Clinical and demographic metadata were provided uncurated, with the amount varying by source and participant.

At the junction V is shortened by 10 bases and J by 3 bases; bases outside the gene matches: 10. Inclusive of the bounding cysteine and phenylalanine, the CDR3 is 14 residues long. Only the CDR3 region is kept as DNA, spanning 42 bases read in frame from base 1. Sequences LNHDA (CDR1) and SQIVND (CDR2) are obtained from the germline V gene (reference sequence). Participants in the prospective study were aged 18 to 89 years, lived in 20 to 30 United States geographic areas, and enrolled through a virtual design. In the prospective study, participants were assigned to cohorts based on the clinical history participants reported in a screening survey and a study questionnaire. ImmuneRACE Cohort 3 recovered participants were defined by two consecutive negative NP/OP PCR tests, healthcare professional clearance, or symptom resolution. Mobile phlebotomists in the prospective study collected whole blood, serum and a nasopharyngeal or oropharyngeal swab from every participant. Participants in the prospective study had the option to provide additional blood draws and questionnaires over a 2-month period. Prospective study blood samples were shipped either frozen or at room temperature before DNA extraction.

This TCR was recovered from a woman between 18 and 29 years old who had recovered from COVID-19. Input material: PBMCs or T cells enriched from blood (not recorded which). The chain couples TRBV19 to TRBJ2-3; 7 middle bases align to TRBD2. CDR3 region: CATKPGGGTDTQYF. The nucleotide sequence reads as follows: TGTGCCACCAAGCCGGGCGGGGGAACAGATACGCAGTATTTT.